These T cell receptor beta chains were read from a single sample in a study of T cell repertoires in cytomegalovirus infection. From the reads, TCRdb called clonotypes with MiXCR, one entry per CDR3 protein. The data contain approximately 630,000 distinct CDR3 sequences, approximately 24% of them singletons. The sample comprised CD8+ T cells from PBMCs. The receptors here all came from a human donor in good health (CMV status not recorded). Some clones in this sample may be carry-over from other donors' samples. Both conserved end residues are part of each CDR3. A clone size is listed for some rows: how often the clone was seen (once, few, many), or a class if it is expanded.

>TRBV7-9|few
CASRPDRQGTSYEQYF
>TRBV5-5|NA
CASSLDYLVSYEQYF
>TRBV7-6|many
CASSLGDNQPQHF
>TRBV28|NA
CASSWTGGNEKLFF
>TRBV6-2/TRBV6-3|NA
CAGLPPHQGTTEAFF
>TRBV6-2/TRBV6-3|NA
CASKGNPASGGTSTDTQYF
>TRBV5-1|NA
CARPGLRCNEQFF
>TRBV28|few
CASSSPRGGRTDTQYF
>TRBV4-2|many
CASSQGRTGELFF
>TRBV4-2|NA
CASSQDWRTDTQYF
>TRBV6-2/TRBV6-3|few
CASSYPTSGGAAEETQYF
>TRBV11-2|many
CASSQGLAGSGEQFF
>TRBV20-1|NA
CSARLGWRVMPETQYF
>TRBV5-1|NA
CASSLTSESGDTQYF
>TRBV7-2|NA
CASSLVTSGGAYYSEQFF
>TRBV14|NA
CASSQDLRRGGPYNEQFF
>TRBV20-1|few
CSARDAGGSYNSPLHF
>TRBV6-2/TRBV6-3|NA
CASSYMDYNYGYTF
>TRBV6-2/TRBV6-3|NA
CASVRGGNNEQFF
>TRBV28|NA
CASSQGGQTFMNTEAFF
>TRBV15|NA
CATSRDMDREDNEKLFF
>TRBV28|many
CASSQHSNQPQHF
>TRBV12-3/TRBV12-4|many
CASSTTGTGELFF
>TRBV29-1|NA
CSVGLWSSDYTF
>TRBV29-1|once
CSALLTVMNTEAFF
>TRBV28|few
CASRRQGEFNEKLFF
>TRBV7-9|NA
CASSPDRRYTF